This TCR beta chain was identified in a study of PD-1 blockade in classical Hodgkin lymphoma. Study-level results: In newly diagnosed patients, baseline TCR diversity was reportedly below that of healthy donors.

As to this clone: Its matching antigen is unknown.

Every patient had relapsed following autologous stem cell transplantation, and cohorts differed in brentuximab vedotin exposure. Between the trimmed V and J ends, which lost 0 bases and 6 bases, there was a span of 11 bases. The CDR3 consists of 14 residues. Germline V gene data show CDR1 as SGHRS and CDR2 as YFSETQ. Libraries were prepared by immunoSEQ multiplex PCR; TCRdb keeps only in-frame clonotypes and omits some of them. The sample has over 20,000 clones; 86% are singletons. The source was peripheral blood mononuclear cells (PBMCs), collected at baseline. The V gene is TRBV5-1, the J gene TRBJ2-3; D unresolved. This TCR came from a human donor with classical Hodgkin lymphoma. The CDR3 DNA is TGCGCCAGCAGCTTGGCCGACTCCCGGGATACGCAGTATTTT. It encodes CASSLADSRDTQYF.